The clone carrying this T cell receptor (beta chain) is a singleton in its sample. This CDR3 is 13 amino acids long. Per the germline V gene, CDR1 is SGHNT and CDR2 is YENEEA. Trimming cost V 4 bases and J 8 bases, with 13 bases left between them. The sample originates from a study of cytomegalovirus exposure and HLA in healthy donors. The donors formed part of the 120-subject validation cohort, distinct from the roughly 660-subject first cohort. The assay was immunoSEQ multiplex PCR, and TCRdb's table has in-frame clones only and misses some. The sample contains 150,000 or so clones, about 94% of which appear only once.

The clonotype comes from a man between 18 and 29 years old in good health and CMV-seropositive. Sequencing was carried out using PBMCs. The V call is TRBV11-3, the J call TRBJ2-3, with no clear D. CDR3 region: CASSSPGLITQYF. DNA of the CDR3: TGTGCCAGCAGCTCCCCGGGTCTTATTACGCAGTATTTT.